This is a list of T cell receptor beta chains from one sample in a study of OX40 agonist ivuxolimab in advanced cancers. The protocol was immunoSEQ multiplex PCR, while the TCRdb copy is restricted to in-frame clones and leaves out a portion. This sample carries roughly 66,000 clones, around 86% of them seen once, and the ten largest clones take about 0.41%. The sample in question was CD4+ or CD8+ T cells sorted from blood, obtained in a trial of the OX40 agonist ivuxolimab. The receptors were gathered from an adult with an advanced solid tumor such as melanoma, head and neck, liver or kidney cancer. CDR3s include the opening cysteine and the closing phenylalanine or tryptophan. A D gene is named only where the DNA matches it firmly. Clone size is stated in some rows and not others, as once, few, many or a class when expanded.

-	TRBV28	TRBJ2-3	TRBD1	CASSLGTGGTDTQYF	TGTGCCAGCAGTTTGGGAACAGGGGGCACAGATACGCAGTATTTT
-	TRBV14	TRBJ2-6	-	CASSQDSRSGANVLTF	TGTGCCAGCAGCCAAGATTCCCGCTCTGGGGCCAACGTCCTGACTTTC
-	TRBV2	TRBJ1-2	-	CASSQAEQGDGYTF	TGTGCCAGCAGCCAGGCCGAACAGGGAGATGGCTACACCTTC
few	TRBV9	TRBJ1-1	-	CASSPKGKAEAFF	TGTGCCAGCAGCCCAAAGGGGAAAGCTGAAGCTTTCTTT
few	TRBV2	TRBJ1-5	-	CASTELGSNQPQHF	TGTGCCAGCACCGAGTTAGGTAGTAATCAGCCCCAGCATTTT
-	TRBV4-2	TRBJ1-3	-	CASSQGVSGAQGNTIYF	TGTGCCAGCAGCCAAGGAGTAAGCGGGGCGCAGGGAAACACCATATATTTT
-	TRBV6-5	TRBJ2-4	-	CASRRDSSKNIQYF	TGTGCCAGCAGGCGGGACAGTTCCAAAAACATTCAGTACTTC
many	TRBV7-8	TRBJ1-5	-	CASSPDRTLNQPQHF	TGTGCCAGCAGCCCTGACAGGACACTCAATCAGCCCCAGCATTTT
-	TRBV5-6	TRBJ2-3	-	CASSLVMAHTDTQYF	TGTGCCAGCAGCTTGGTAATGGCTCACACAGATACGCAGTATTTT
-	TRBV5-1	TRBJ2-1	-	CASSLAWGNEQFF	TGCGCCAGCAGCTTGGCGTGGGGGAATGAGCAGTTCTTC
-	TRBV6-5	TRBJ2-2	-	CASSLGLRNTGELFF	TGTGCCAGTAGCCTGGGACTCCGAAACACCGGGGAGCTGTTTTTT
-	TRBV7-2	TRBJ1-1	-	CASSYTGRGTEAFF	TGTGCCAGCAGCTACACTGGCAGGGGCACTGAAGCTTTCTTT
-	TRBV20-1	TRBJ1-1	-	CRANLSPEAFF	TGCAGGGCCAACCTTTCTCCTGAAGCTTTCTTT
-	TRBV6-6	TRBJ2-5	-	CASRDAGLETQYF	TGTGCCAGCAGGGATGCGGGACTGGAGACCCAGTACTTC
-	TRBV7-2	TRBJ2-7	-	CASRRGTDSYEQYF	TGTGCCTCCCGAAGAGGGACCGACTCCTACGAGCAGTACTTC
-	TRBV12-1	TRBJ1-1	-	CASTPSEGKDTEAFF	TGTGCCAGCACCCCGTCCGAGGGGAAGGACACTGAAGCTTTCTTT
-	TRBV7-3	TRBJ2-7	TRBD1	CASSLRATGSSYEQYF	TGTGCCAGCAGCTTACGTGCGACAGGGAGCTCCTACGAGCAGTACTTC
few	TRBV7-9	TRBJ2-1	TRBD1	CASSHPGQGGNEQFF	TGTGCCAGCAGCCATCCGGGACAGGGGGGGAATGAGCAGTTCTTC
few	TRBV5-1	TRBJ2-1	-	CASSGSGSPNPYNEQFF	TGCGCCAGCAGTGGATCCGGGTCGCCGAATCCTTACAATGAGCAGTTCTTC
-	TRBV7-3	TRBJ2-2	TRBD2	CASRSRETGELFF	TGTGCCAGCCGTTCGCGGGAGACCGGGGAGCTGTTTTTT
-	TRBV19	TRBJ2-5	TRBD2	CASSPLAGLGETQYF	TGTGCCAGTAGTCCCCTAGCGGGACTAGGGGAGACCCAGTACTTC
-	TRBV4-1	TRBJ2-7	-	CASSPDRGQLRYEQYF	TGCGCCAGCAGCCCAGATCGTGGACAGCTAAGGTACGAGCAGTACTTC
-	TRBV19	TRBJ1-3	-	CASSVVGAGSGNTIYF	TGTGCCAGTAGTGTGGTTGGTGCTGGCTCTGGAAACACCATATATTTT
-	TRBV18	TRBJ1-1	-	CASSPQYTEAFF	TGTGCCAGCTCACCGCAGTACACTGAAGCTTTCTTT
-	TRBV19	TRBJ1-2	TRBD1	CASSPRGANYGYTF	TGTGCCAGTAGCCCCAGGGGGGCTAACTATGGCTACACCTTC
few	TRBV5-8	TRBJ1-5	TRBD1	CASSLATGTAGQPQHF	TGTGCCAGCAGCTTGGCGACCGGGACAGCCGGTCAGCCCCAGCATTTT
-	TRBV5-1	TRBJ2-1	TRBD2	CASMGLAGASNEQFF	TGCGCCAGCATGGGACTAGCGGGGGCTTCCAATGAGCAGTTCTTC
-	TRBV5-1	TRBJ2-2	-	CASSLGRNTGELFF	TGCGCCAGCAGCTTGGGCCGGAACACCGGGGAGCTGTTTTTT
-	TRBV18	TRBJ1-5	TRBD1	CASSQGTGDQPQHF	TGTGCCAGCTCACAGGGGACAGGGGATCAGCCCCAGCATTTT
-	TRBV11-2	TRBJ2-5	-	CASSFGGGGKETQYF	TGTGCCAGCAGCTTCGGAGGCGGGGGCAAAGAGACCCAGTACTTC
-	TRBV19	TRBJ2-1	-	CASSIDIRQRNEQFF	TGTGCCAGTAGTATAGATATTCGGCAGCGGAATGAGCAGTTCTTC
-	TRBV5-4	TRBJ2-3	TRBD2	CASSVGLAGGYDTQYF	TGTGCCAGCAGTGTGGGACTAGCGGGAGGATACGATACGCAGTATTTT
-	TRBV29-1	TRBJ1-2	-	CSVGGLIYGYTF	TGCAGCGTTGGAGGGTTGATCTATGGCTACACCTTC
-	TRBV18	TRBJ2-7	TRBD2	CASSPSGTSGGYEQYF	TGTGCCAGCTCACCTTCTGGGACTAGCGGGGGGTACGAGCAGTACTTC
-	TRBV25-1	TRBJ2-1	-	CASGRVGARNEQFF	TGTGCCAGCGGCCGAGTAGGGGCCAGGAATGAGCAGTTCTTC
-	TRBV29-1	TRBJ2-3	TRBD2	CSVRPLAGVDTQYF	TGCAGCGTCCGCCCACTAGCGGGGGTAGATACGCAGTATTTT
-	TRBV7-9	TRBJ1-5	TRBD1	CASSFGGGDQPQHF	TGTGCCAGCAGCTTTGGAGGGGGCGATCAGCCCCAGCATTTT
-	TRBV11-3	TRBJ2-2	TRBD2	CASRLAGATGELFF	TGTGCCAGCAGACTAGCGGGAGCGACCGGGGAGCTGTTTTTT
-	TRBV15	TRBJ2-1	-	CATSRAPRGEALLEQFF	TGTGCCACCAGCAGGGCCCCTAGGGGGGAAGCCCTTCTTGAGCAGTTCTTC
-	TRBV5-6	TRBJ1-1	-	CASSYRLNTEAFF	TGTGCCAGCAGTTACCGACTGAACACTGAAGCTTTCTTT
-	TRBV28	TRBJ1-4	-	CASSSPRGVSEKLFF	TGTGCCAGCAGCTCCCCCAGGGGAGTAAGTGAAAAACTGTTTTTT
-	TRBV5-1	TRBJ1-1	-	CASSFILNTEAFF	TGCGCCAGCAGCTTTATCCTGAACACTGAAGCTTTCTTT
once	TRBV28	TRBJ2-4	TRBD1	CASSSGGVKNIQYF	TGTGCCAGCAGTTCAGGGGGCGTCAAAAACATTCAGTACTTC
-	TRBV30	TRBJ2-5	-	CAWSVVREEETQYF	TGTGCCTGGAGTGTAGTTAGGGAGGAGGAGACCCAGTACTTC
-	TRBV18	TRBJ1-2	-	CASSPGQIYGYTF	TGTGCCAGCTCACCAGGACAGATCTATGGCTACACCTTC
-	TRBV5-1	TRBJ1-1	-	CASSSYWGAMNTEAFF	TGCGCCAGCAGCTCCTACTGGGGGGCGATGAACACTGAAGCTTTCTTT
-	TRBV15	TRBJ1-2	-	CATSRGTVHGYTF	TGTGCCACCAGCAGAGGGACAGTGCATGGCTACACCTTC
-	TRBV10-1	TRBJ1-1	-	CASSRKNTEAFF	TGCGCCAGCAGTAGGAAGAACACTGAAGCTTTCTTT
-	TRBV7-9	TRBJ1-5	-	CASSLDGYSNQPQHF	TGTGCCAGCAGCTTAGATGGGTATAGCAATCAGCCCCAGCATTTT
-	TRBV4-1	TRBJ2-3	-	CASSQTRRPDTQYF	TGCGCCAGCAGCCAAACGCGGAGGCCAGATACGCAGTATTTT
-	TRBV11-3	TRBJ2-2	-	CASSLDYRAGELFF	TGTGCCAGCAGCTTGGACTACAGGGCCGGGGAGCTGTTTTTT
-	TRBV4-1	TRBJ2-5	-	CASSQSKQVKETQYF	TGCGCCAGCAGCCAAAGTAAACAGGTGAAAGAGACCCAGTACTTC
once	TRBV5-1	TRBJ1-5	-	CASSTGTANQPQHF	TGCGCCAGCAGCACAGGGACGGCTAATCAGCCCCAGCATTTT
-	TRBV18	TRBJ1-1	-	CASSPDTDNTEAFF	TGTGCCAGCTCACCTGATACAGATAACACTGAAGCTTTCTTT
-	TRBV30	TRBJ1-2	-	CAWSVGSTYGYTF	TGTGCCTGGAGTGTAGGGTCTACCTATGGCTACACCTTC